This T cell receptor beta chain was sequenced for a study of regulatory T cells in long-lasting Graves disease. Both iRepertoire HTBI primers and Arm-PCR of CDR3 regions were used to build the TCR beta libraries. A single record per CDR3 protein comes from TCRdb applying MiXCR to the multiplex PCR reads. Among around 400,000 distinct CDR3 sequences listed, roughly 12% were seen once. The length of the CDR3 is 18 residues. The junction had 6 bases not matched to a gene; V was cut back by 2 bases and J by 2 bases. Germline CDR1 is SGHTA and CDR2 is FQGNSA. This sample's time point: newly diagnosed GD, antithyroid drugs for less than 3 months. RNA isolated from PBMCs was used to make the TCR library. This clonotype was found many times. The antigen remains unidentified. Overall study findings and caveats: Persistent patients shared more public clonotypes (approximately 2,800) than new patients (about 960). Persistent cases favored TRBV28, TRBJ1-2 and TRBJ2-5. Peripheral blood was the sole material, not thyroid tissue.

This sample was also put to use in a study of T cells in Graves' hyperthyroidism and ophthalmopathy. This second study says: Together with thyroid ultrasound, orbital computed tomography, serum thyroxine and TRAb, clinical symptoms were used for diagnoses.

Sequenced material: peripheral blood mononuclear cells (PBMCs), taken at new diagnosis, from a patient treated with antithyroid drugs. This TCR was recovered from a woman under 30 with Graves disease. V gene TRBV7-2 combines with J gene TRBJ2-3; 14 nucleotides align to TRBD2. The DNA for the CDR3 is TGTGCCAGCAGCTTACCCAGACTAGCGGGAGGGGTCACAGATACGCAGTATTTT. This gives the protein CASSLPRLAGGVTDTQYF.